These 23 T cell receptor beta chains were sequenced from one sample in a study of T cell clonality in common variable immunodeficiency. Here immunoSEQ multiplex PCR was the method, and the copy in TCRdb shows in-frame clones only, minus some. Sampling found more than 55,000 clones, none seen once. Sequenced material: peripheral blood mononuclear cells. The receptors originated from a person between 18 and 70 years old in good health.

This clone has at least ten counts. The read ends 3 residues early relative to the CDR3; the germline J gene fills the gap. The rearrangement joins TRBV7-2 to TRBJ1-5; 7 bases align to TRBD1. Germline CDR1 is SGHTA and CDR2 is FQGNSA. With 4 bases clipped from V and 4 bases from J, the junction kept 4 bases outside the gene matches. The CDR3 extends over 14 amino acids. The CDR3 sequence: CASSSGQLNQPQHF. Partial CDR3 DNA: TGTGCCAGCAGCTCGGGACAGCTGAATCAGCCC.

Ten or more counts support this clone. Coverage ceases 3 residues before the CDR3 finishes, and the germline J gene fills in the end. The J gene is TRBJ1-2, the V gene TRBV6-2 or TRBV6-3; 7 bases are a match to TRBD1. The CDR3 is 13 residues long. Germline values: CDR1 MNHEY, CDR2 SVGEGT. With V trimmed by 2 bases and J by 5 bases, 2 bases remained unmatched. The CDR3 sequence is CASSYGTDYGYTF. CDR3 bases read: TGTGCCAGCAGTTACGGGACAGATTATGGC.

The table lists this clone with many counts. The read ends 3 residues shy of where the CDR3 ends; the end is completed using the germline J gene. The chain combines TRBV7-2 with TRBJ2-1; D is unresolved. The CDR3 is 15 amino acids. The germline gives CDR1 SGHTA, CDR2 FQGNSA. Trimming stripped 3 bases from V and 0 bases from J, with 9 bases between. The CDR3 sequence: CASSFVAVSYNEQFF. The part of the CDR3 DNA that was read is TGTGCCAGCAGCTTCGTGGCGGTCTCCTACAATGAG.

This clone has a count of ten or more. The CDR3 extends 3 residues past the end of the read, so its final part is completed from the germline J gene. The chain couples TRBV7-2 to TRBJ2-7, with D unclear. Germline assignment: CDR1 SGHTA and CDR2 FQGNSA. This CDR3 has 13 amino acids. V was trimmed by 1 base and J by 4 bases, leaving 8 bases between them. CDR3 region: CASSLGHSYEQYF. The part of the CDR3 DNA that was read is TGTGCCAGCAGCTTAGGCCACTCTTACGAG.

This clone was picked up a small number of times. Read sequence stops 3 residues before the CDR3 end, and the germline J gene provides the missing end. This chain links TRBV29-1 with TRBJ2-3; perhaps TRBD2 as D (5 bases). Trimming removed 7 bases from V and 4 bases from J, with 15 bases in between. The CDR3 extends over 13 amino acids. The V gene's germline CDR1 is SQVTM and CDR2 ANQGSEA. The CDR3 is CSAGTSRADTQYF. The part of the CDR3 DNA that was read is TGCAGCGCTGGAACTAGTAGGGCAGATACG.

Turning to this clone: The CDR3 end falls 3 residues outside the read, so it is completed with the germline J gene. This sequence joins TRBV7-9 and TRBJ1-6; D is possibly TRBD1 (5 bases). Germline-derived CDR1 and CDR2 are SEHNR and FQNEAQ (reference sequence). The CDR3 is made up of 15 amino acids. V was clipped by 6 bases and J by 4 bases, with 13 bases between them. CDR3 DNA (partial): TGTGCCAGCAGACCGGACGGGGGATATAATTCACCC. Translating it yields CASRPDGGYNSP. The entire CDR3 protein is CASRPDGGYNSPLHF.

About this clone itself: With the read ending 3 residues before the CDR3 end, the germline J gene is used to fill in that end. V and J are TRBV18 and TRBJ1-2; TRBD1 matches at 7 bases. The CDR3 has 13 residues. CDR1 and CDR2 (germline): KGHSH, LQKENI. The CDR3 sequence is CASSPGTDYDYTF. The DNA read from the CDR3 is TGTGCCAGCTCACCAGGGACAGACTACGAC.

This clone was seen ten or more times. The sequenced fragment ends 3 residues before the CDR3 boundary, so the rest is inferred from the germline J gene. V gene TRBV20-1 combines with J gene TRBJ1-1; 8 bases agree with TRBD1. In germline, CDR1 is DFQATT, CDR2 SNEGSKA (reference sequence). The V segment lost 2 bases and the J segment 4 bases; nucleotides outside the gene matches: 6. The CDR3 spans 14 residues. CDR3 residues: CSARRDTGGTEAFF. CDR3 DNA, as far as it was read: TGCAGTGCTAGAAGGGATACAGGGGGCACTGAA.

Ten or more counts support this clone. The DNA ends 3 residues before the CDR3 does, and the rest of the CDR3 is filled in from the germline J gene. This chain connects TRBV5-1 to TRBJ2-3; possible D gene TRBD1, 5 bases. The CDR3 spans 15 residues. Germline V CDR1 and CDR2: SGHRS, YFSETQ. Trimming shortened V by 0 bases and J by 4 bases, and 12 bases separated the two germline ends. The CDR3 loop is CASSLGGSRADTQYF. Partial CDR3 DNA: TGCGCCAGCAGCTTGGGTGGCAGCAGGGCAGATACG.

There are many counts of this clone. Read coverage stops 3 residues before the CDR3 terminus; the germline J gene supplies the remainder. The J gene is TRBJ2-5, the V gene TRBV20-1; TRBD2 agrees at 10 bases. Germline CDR1 DFQATT, CDR2 SNEGSKA (reference sequence). V shed 0 bases, J shed 5 bases, and the junction held 6 bases outside the gene matches. CDR3 size: 15 residues. The CDR3 spells CSARDAQRGGETQYF. Incomplete CDR3 DNA: TGCAGTGCTAGAGATGCCCAGCGGGGGGGGGAGACC.

This clone occurred many times. The read halts 3 residues ahead of the CDR3 end, with the missing end drawn from the germline J gene. The V call is TRBV19, the J call TRBJ1-5, with a weak D call TRBD1 (6 bases). This CDR3 region has 12 residues. The V gene's germline CDR1 is LNHDA and CDR2 SQIVND (reference sequence). The ends were cut back, 8 bases at V and 7 bases at J, with 12 bases in the middle. The covered CDR3 bases are TGTGCCAGTTCAGGGGCAAAACAGCCC. Translating gives CASSGAKQP. Given in full, the CDR3 is CASSGAKQPQHF.

In this sample, this clone turned up many times. The read ends 3 residues before the CDR3 terminus; that terminus is restored from the germline J gene. The chain carries TRBV7-2 and TRBJ2-1; 8 positions match TRBD2. The germline V gene has CDR1 SGHTA and CDR2 FQGNSA. The CDR3 length is 14 residues. J was trimmed by 6 bases and V by 3 bases; bases with no gene match: 4. The part of the CDR3 DNA that was read is TGTGCCAGCAGCTTCCGCAGCGGGAGCAATGAG. It codes for CASSFRSGSNE. The full-length CDR3 reads as CASSFRSGSNEQFF.

This clone was found many times. Read sequence stops 3 residues before the CDR3 end, and the germline J gene provides the missing end. The chain combines TRBV7-9 with TRBJ1-1; 9 bases line up with TRBD1. In germline, CDR1 is SEHNR, CDR2 FQNEAQ (reference sequence). J lost 6 bases, V lost 4 bases, and 0 bases had no gene match. The CDR3 has 12 residues. CDR3 region: CASSWTGAEAFF. Incomplete CDR3 DNA: TGTGCCAGCAGCTGGACAGGGGCTGAA.

This clone came up many times. The missing CDR3 end, 3 residues past where the read stops, is filled in from the germline J gene. The chain has TRBV11-3 and TRBJ2-5; perhaps TRBD1 as D (6 bases). The ends were cut back, 5 bases at V and 4 bases at J, with 14 bases in the middle. The CDR3 is made up of 14 amino acids. In germline, CDR1 is SGHNT, CDR2 YENEEA. CDR3 region: CASSVGQDRETQYF. The CDR3 DNA, read in part, is TGTGCCAGCAGCGTAGGCCAGGACAGAGAGACC.

This clone was seen ten or more times. Coverage ceases 3 residues before the CDR3 finishes, and the germline J gene fills in the end. This chain uses TRBV20-1 with TRBJ2-7, with a possible D match to TRBD1 (6 bases). Germline V gives CDR1 DFQATT, CDR2 SNEGSKA (reference sequence). Deletions cut 4 bases from V and 3 bases from J, with 13 bases between. CDR3 length: 13 amino acids. Partial CDR3 DNA: TGCAGTGCTACTCTCACAGGGTTCTACGAG. As protein: CSATLTGFYE. The whole CDR3 region reads CSATLTGFYEQYF.

This clone has a count of ten or more. Read sequence stops 3 residues before the CDR3 end, and the germline J gene provides the missing end. The rearrangement links TRBV19 to TRBJ2-7; 7 bases agree with TRBD1. V lost 4 bases to trimming and J lost 1 base; unmatched junction nucleotides: 10. Germline V gene data show CDR1 as LNHDA and CDR2 as SQIVND (reference sequence). The CDR3 sequence is 16 residues long. The covered CDR3 bases are TGTGCCAGTAGTACCCTCGACAGGGCAGAGTCCTACGAG. Encoded protein: CASSTLDRAESYE. In full, the CDR3 reads CASSTLDRAESYEQYF.

This clone has at least ten counts. The read finishes 3 residues shy of the CDR3 end, and the germline J gene is used to complete it. This chain uses TRBV20-1 with TRBJ2-1; 8 bases agree with TRBD2. CDR1 is DFQATT and CDR2 is SNEGSKA in the germline V gene (reference sequence). This CDR3 has 15 residues. CDR3 bases read: TGCAGAACTTCCCCGGGACTAGATACCTACAATGAG. Amino acids: CRTSPGLDTYNE. The complete CDR3 reads CRTSPGLDTYNEQFF.

This clone was recorded at least ten times. The read ends 3 residues before the CDR3 terminus; that terminus is restored from the germline J gene. The chain uses TRBV2 and TRBJ2-3, with TRBD2 matching over 10 bases. CDR1 SNHLY and CDR2 FYNNEI come from the germline V gene. The CDR3 contains 15 residues. The junction had 7 bases not matched to a gene; V was cut back by 8 bases and J by 2 bases. This CDR3 reads CASARTSGYTDTQYF. CDR3 bases read: TGTGCCAGCGCCCGGACTAGCGGTTACACAGATACG.

This clone has ten or more counts. The missing CDR3 end, 3 residues past where the read stops, is filled in from the germline J gene. The chain joins TRBV28 to TRBJ1-2; the match to TRBD1 covers 10 bases. With 8 bases clipped from V and 6 bases from J, the junction kept 12 bases outside the gene matches. Per the germline V gene, CDR1 is MDHEN and CDR2 is SYDVKM. The CDR3 runs 15 residues. This CDR3 reads CASYSPRTGGHGYTF. The part of the CDR3 DNA that was read is TGTGCCAGCTATTCTCCAAGGACAGGGGGTCATGGC.

This clone was observed many times. The read gets to within 3 residues of the CDR3 end, and the germline J gene fills in the rest. The rearrangement joins TRBV11-2 to TRBJ2-3; D is unresolved. Trimming removed 0 bases from V and 5 bases from J, with 9 bases in between. Germline V gene data show CDR1 as SGHAT and CDR2 as FQNNGV. This CDR3 has 14 amino acids. CDR3 bases read: TGTGCCAGCAGCTTAGATCCTCTCAGAGATACG. Amino acids: CASSLDPLRDT. The CDR3 as a whole reads CASSLDPLRDTQYF.

This clone has a count of ten or more. A read error may account for a junction end that differs from germline. The read comes to an end 3 residues before the CDR3 does, leaving the germline J gene to fill in the end. Other DNA sequences in the same sample also yield this CDR3. The chain joins TRBV4-2 to TRBJ2-7; D is ambiguous. The length of the CDR3 is 13 residues. Germline CDR1 reads LGHNA; CDR2 reads YNFKEQ. The CDR3 DNA, read in part, is TGCGCCAGCAGCCAAGGCTCTAGCTACGAG. Amino acid sequence: CASSQGSSYE. The complete CDR3 protein is CASSQGSSYEQYF.

This clone was counted at least ten times. The sequence runs out 3 residues before the end of the CDR3; the remainder is reconstructed from the germline J gene. V gene TRBV18 combines with J gene TRBJ2-1; possibly TRBD1 for D (6 bases). The CDR3 has 14 amino acids. Germline CDR1 and CDR2: KGHSH and LQKENI. Trimming shortened V by 3 bases and J by 5 bases, and 11 bases separated the two germline ends. The covered CDR3 bases are TGTGCCAGCTCACCCGGGGACAATAACAATGAG. Its protein product is CASSPGDNNNE. The whole CDR3 sequence is CASSPGDNNNEQFF.

This clone was picked up many times. The sequenced CDR3 bases are TGCGCCAGCAGCTTGATGCTAGCAGCCGTGGGGGAAAAA. It encodes CASSLMLAAVGEK. The full CDR3 protein reads CASSLMLAAVGEKLFF. V is TRBV5-1 and J is TRBJ1-4; D uncertain. The CDR3 end is not reached by the read, which stops 3 residues before it; the germline J gene fills it in. There are 16 residues in the CDR3. In germline, CDR1 is SGHRS, CDR2 YFSETQ. Trimming stripped 1 base from V and 8 bases from J, with 18 bases between.